The next 15 T cell receptor beta chains were all read from a single sample in a study of shared clonotypes between healthy human individuals. The method was immunoSEQ multiplex PCR; TCRdb's version includes in-frame clones alone and lacks a portion of them. Among fewer than 850,000 clones listed, 90% were seen once. Source material: memory CD8+ T cells from PBMCs. The subset here: CD45RO+ cells pooled with CCR7-negative TemRA cells. The receptors were gathered from a man younger than 30 in good health. Some clones in this sample may be carry-over from other donors' samples.

The CDR3 nucleotides are TGTGCCAGCAGCGTCGACTCAGAGGGCACCGGGGAGCTGTTTTTT. Protein product: CASSVDSEGTGELFF. The V and J genes are TRBV9 and TRBJ2-2; a possible D gene is TRBD2 (5 bases). Germline values: CDR1 SGDLS, CDR2 YYNGEE. Trimming removed 2 bases from V and 4 bases from J, with 12 bases in between. The CDR3 runs to 15 residues. The whole variable domain, remainder taken from reference TRBV9 and TRBJ2-2, is DSGVTQTPKHLITATGQRVTLRCSPRSGDLSVYWYQQSLDQGLQFLIQYYNGEERAKGNILERFSAQQFPDLHSELNLSSLELGDSALYFCASSVDSEGTGELFFGEGSRLTVL.

This chain uses TRBV25-1 with TRBJ1-5; a weak D match, TRBD1 (6 bases). In germline, CDR1 is MGHDK, CDR2 SYGVNS. Trimming cost V 6 bases and J 2 bases, with 8 bases left between them. This CDR3 spans 13 amino acids. The DNA of the CDR3 is TGTGCCAGCAGCCCAGGGGGCAATCAGCCCCAGCATTTT. The encoded protein is CASSPGGNQPQHF.

The rearrangement uses TRBV7-9 and TRBJ2-4; 7 bases fit TRBD1. This CDR3 has 14 residues. The germline gives CDR1 SEHNR, CDR2 FQNEAQ (reference sequence). V was clipped by 8 bases and J by 1 base; unmatched bases: 5. The CDR3 is CASSTGEAKNIQYF. The CDR3 DNA follows: TGTGCCAGCTCAACAGGGGAGGCCAAAAACATTCAGTACTTC.

This clone has only one observation. This sequence joins TRBV5-1 and TRBJ2-5; 8 bases match TRBD2. The CDR3 has 16 amino acids. Germline trimming cut 2 bases from V and 1 base from J; bases unmatched to any gene: 7. Germline CDR1 reads SGHRS; CDR2 reads YFSETQ. CDR3 nucleotide sequence: TGCGCCAGCAGCTTTAGGGGCGGGGGGACCCAAGAGACCCAGTACTTC. Translation gives CASSFRGGGTQETQYF.

About this clone itself: Compared with germline, one end of the junction differs, possibly owing to a read error. The chain couples TRBV7-3 to TRBJ2-1; 12 nucleotides match TRBD2. CDR1 and CDR2 from the germline V gene are SGHTA and FQGTGA. This CDR3 spans 16 amino acids. Here the CDR3 reads CASSSPSGRAYNEQFF. The CDR3 coding sequence is TGTGCCAGCAGCTCCCCTAGCGGGAGGGCCTATAATGAGCAGTTCTTC.

The CDR3, as DNA: TGTGCCAGCAGCCACAACAACCCTCGGGACAGATACTCTGGGGCCAACGTCCTGACTTTC. This gives the protein CASSHNNPRDRYSGANVLTF. V usage is TRBV28 and J usage is TRBJ2-6; TRBD1 matches 7 bases. Germline loops: CDR1 MDHEN, CDR2 SYDVKM. The CDR3 runs 20 residues. Trimming took 6 bases from V and 0 from J; bases not matched to a gene: 17.

The chain recombines TRBV28 with TRBJ2-5; a weak D match, TRBD1 (6 bases). This CDR3 is 15 amino acids long. The V end was cut by 3 bases, the J end by 6 bases, with 17 bases between. Germline V lookup: CDR1 MDHEN, CDR2 SYDVKM. CDR3 DNA sequence: TGTGCCAGCAGTTTTTGGGGGCGCGAGTTCCAGACCCAGTACTTC. Protein product: CASSFWGREFQTQYF.

The V gene is TRBV2, the J gene TRBJ2-1; 7 nucleotides agree with TRBD2. CDR3 size: 15 residues. Germline lookup yields CDR1 SNHLY and CDR2 FYNNEI. V trimming: 6 bases; J trimming: 4 bases; junction bases outside the gene matches: 9. In DNA form, the CDR3 reads TGTGCCAGCAGACTGAGCGGGGCAAAATACAATGAGCAGTTCTTC. Amino acids: CASRLSGAKYNEQFF.

The V and J genes are TRBV7-9 and TRBJ2-1; 10 nucleotides agree with TRBD2. Germline values: CDR1 SEHNR, CDR2 FQNEAQ (reference sequence). V trimming: 5 bases; J trimming: 3 bases; junction bases outside the gene matches: 7. The CDR3 totals 16 residues. In nucleotides, the CDR3 is TGTGCCAGCAGCGCCCCTAGCGGGAGCCTCTACAATGAGCAGTTCTTC. Translated, it gives CASSAPSGSLYNEQFF.

The chain uses TRBV18 and TRBJ2-7; 14 bases are a match to TRBD2. CDR3 size: 18 residues. J lost 4 bases, V lost 0 bases, and 8 bases had no gene match. Germline V gene lookup returns CDR1 KGHSH and CDR2 LQKENI. CDR3 loop: CASSPPKTSGGDGYEQYF. CDR3 sequence (DNA): TGTGCCAGCTCACCACCGAAGACTAGCGGGGGGGACGGGTACGAGCAGTACTTC.

The chain combines TRBV28 with TRBJ2-2; TRBD1 agrees at 9 bases. Germline trimming cut 5 bases from V and 1 base from J; bases unmatched to any gene: 5. CDR1 and CDR2 (germline): MDHEN, SYDVKM. The CDR3 sequence is 16 residues long. CDR3 bases: TGTGCCAGCAGTCCCCGGGACAGGGTGAACACCGGGGAGCTGTTTTTT. This encodes CASSPRDRVNTGELFF.

This chain links TRBV13 with TRBJ2-7, with TRBD1 matching 10 bases. The CDR3 contains 17 residues. Trimming took 0 bases from V and 4 from J; bases not matched to a gene: 9. Germline V gene data show CDR1 as PRHDT and CDR2 as FYEKMQ (reference sequence). CDR3 nucleotide sequence: TGTGCCAGCAGCTTAGGAATGTCGGGGACAGGGGTGTACGAGCAGTACTTC. Its protein is CASSLGMSGTGVYEQYF. Based on the CDR3 plus reference TRBV13 and TRBJ2-7, the full variable domain is AAGVIQSPRHLIKEKRETATLKCYPIPRHDTVYWYQQGPGQDPQFLISFYEKMQSDKGSIPDRFSAQQFSDYHSELNMSSLELGDSALYFCASSLGMSGTGVYEQYFGPGTRLTVT.

The chain combines TRBV11-2 with TRBJ2-1; D may be TRBD2 (6 bases). The germline V gene encodes CDR1 SGHAT and CDR2 FQNNGV. The CDR3 is 13 amino acids. Trimming pared 3 bases from V and 7 bases from J, leaving 10 bases between. In DNA, the CDR3 is TGTGCCAGCAGCTTGTATGGAGGGAATGAGCAGTTCTTC. Its protein is CASSLYGGNEQFF.

In DNA, the CDR3 is TGTGCCATCCTCGTAGGAGGTGAAGCTTTCTTT. Its protein is CAILVGGEAFF. The rearrangement joins TRBV10-3 to TRBJ1-1; D remains ambiguous. V lost 8 bases and J lost 7, with 11 bases in between. The CDR3 runs 11 residues. The germline V gene encodes CDR1 ENHRY and CDR2 SYGVKD.

The J gene is TRBJ2-7, the V gene TRBV27, with D possibly being TRBD2 (6 bases). Germline loops: CDR1 MNHEY, CDR2 SMNVEV (reference sequence). Trimming stripped 5 bases from V and 0 bases from J, with 11 bases between. The CDR3 extends over 14 amino acids. The CDR3 DNA reads as TGTGCCAGCAGTATTAGCGGCAACTCCTACGAGCAGTACTTC. This gives the protein CASSISGNSYEQYF.